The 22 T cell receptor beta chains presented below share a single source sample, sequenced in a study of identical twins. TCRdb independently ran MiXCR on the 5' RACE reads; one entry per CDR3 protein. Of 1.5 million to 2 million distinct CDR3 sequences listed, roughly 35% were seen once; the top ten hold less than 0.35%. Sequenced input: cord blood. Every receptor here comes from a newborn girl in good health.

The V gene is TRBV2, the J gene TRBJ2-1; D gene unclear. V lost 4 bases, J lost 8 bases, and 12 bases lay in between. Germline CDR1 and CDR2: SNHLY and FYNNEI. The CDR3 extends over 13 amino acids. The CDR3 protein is CASSVFAMYEQFF. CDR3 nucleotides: TGTGCCAGCAGTGTTTTCGCGATGTATGAGCAGTTCTTC. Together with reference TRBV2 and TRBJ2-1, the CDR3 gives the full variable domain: EPEVTQTPSHQVTQMGQEVILRCVPISNHLYFYWYRQILGQKVEFLVSFYNNEISEKSEIFDDQFSVERPDGSNFTLKIRSTKLEDSAMYFCASSVFAMYEQFFGPGTRLTVL.

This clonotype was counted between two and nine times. The CDR3 protein is CASRRGMREDNEQFF. The CDR3 DNA is TGTGCCAGCAGGCGAGGGATGCGGGAGGACAATGAGCAGTTCTTC. This chain uses TRBV4-2 with TRBJ2-1, with 8 bases lining up with TRBD2. Losses at the gene ends were 6 bases for V and 5 bases for J; bases not matched to a gene: 9. Per the germline V gene, CDR1 is LGHNA and CDR2 is YNFKEQ. The CDR3 totals 15 residues.

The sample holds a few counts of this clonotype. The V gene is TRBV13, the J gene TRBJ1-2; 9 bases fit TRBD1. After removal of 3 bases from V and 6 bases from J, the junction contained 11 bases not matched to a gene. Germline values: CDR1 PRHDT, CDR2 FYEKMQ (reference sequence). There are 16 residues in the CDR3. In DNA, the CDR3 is TGTGCCAGCAGCTTCGGTAGGGGACAGGGCAGTGATGGCTACACCTTC. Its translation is CASSFGRGQGSDGYTF.

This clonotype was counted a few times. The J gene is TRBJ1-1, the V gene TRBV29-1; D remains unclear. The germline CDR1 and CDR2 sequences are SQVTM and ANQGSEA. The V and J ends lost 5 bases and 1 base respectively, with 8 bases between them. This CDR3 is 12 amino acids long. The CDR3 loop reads CSVRQANTEAFF. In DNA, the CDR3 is TGCAGCGTTCGTCAGGCGAACACTGAAGCTTTCTTT.

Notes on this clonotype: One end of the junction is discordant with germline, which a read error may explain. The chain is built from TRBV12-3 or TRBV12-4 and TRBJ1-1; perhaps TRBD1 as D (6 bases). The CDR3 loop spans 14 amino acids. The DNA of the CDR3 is TGTGACAGCAGTTTAGTAGGCAGGGGAACTGAAGCTTTCTTT. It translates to CDSSLVGRGTEAFF.

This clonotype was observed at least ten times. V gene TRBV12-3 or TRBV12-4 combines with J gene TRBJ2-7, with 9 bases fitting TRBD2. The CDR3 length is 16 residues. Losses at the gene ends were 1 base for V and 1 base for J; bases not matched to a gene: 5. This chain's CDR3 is CASSLVGAGGSYEQYF. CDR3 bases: TGTGCCAGCAGTTTAGTAGGAGCGGGGGGTTCCTACGAGCAGTACTTC.

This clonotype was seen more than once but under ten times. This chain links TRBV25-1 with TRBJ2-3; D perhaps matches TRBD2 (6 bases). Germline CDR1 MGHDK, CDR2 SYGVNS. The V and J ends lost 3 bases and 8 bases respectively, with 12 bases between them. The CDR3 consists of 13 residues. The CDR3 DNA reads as TGTGCCAGCAGTGACCCGGGAGCACGTACGCAGTATTTT. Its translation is CASSDPGARTQYF.

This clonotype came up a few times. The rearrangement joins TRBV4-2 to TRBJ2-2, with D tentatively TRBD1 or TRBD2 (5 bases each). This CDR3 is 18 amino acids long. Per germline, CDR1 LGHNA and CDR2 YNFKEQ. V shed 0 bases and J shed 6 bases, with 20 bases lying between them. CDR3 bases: TGTGCCAGCAGCCAAGATCCCCCTCTCTGGGGGAAGGCCGGGGAGCTGTTTTTT. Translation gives CASSQDPPLWGKAGELFF.

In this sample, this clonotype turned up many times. The CDR3 reads CATSDPGYRSVSEQFF. The CDR3 bases are TGTGCCACCAGTGATCCAGGGTACCGGTCTGTGAGTGAGCAGTTCTTC. The chain has TRBV24-1 and TRBJ2-1; possibly TRBD1 for D (5 bases). CDR3 length equals 16 residues. Germline V gene lookup returns CDR1 KGHDR and CDR2 SFDVKD. Trimming shortened V by 3 bases and J by 9 bases, and 20 bases separated the two germline ends.

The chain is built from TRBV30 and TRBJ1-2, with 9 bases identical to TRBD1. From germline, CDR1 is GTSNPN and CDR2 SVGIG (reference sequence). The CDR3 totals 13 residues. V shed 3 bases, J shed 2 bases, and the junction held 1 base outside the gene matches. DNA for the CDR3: TGTGCCTGGAGCGGACAGGGGAACTATGGCTACACCTTC. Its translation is CAWSGQGNYGYTF. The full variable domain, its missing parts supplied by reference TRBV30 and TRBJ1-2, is SQTIHQWPATLVQPVGSPLSLECTVEGTSNPNLYWYRQAAGRGLQLLFYSVGIGQISSEVPQNLSASRPQDRQFILSSKKLLLSDSGFYLCAWSGQGNYGYTFGSGTRLTVV.

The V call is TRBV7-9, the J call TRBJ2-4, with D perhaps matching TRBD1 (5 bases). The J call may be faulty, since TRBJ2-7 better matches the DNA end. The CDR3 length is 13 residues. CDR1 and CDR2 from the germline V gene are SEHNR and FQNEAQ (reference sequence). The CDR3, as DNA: TGTGCCAGCAGCCGCAGGGAAGGATACGAGCAGTACTTC. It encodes CASSRREGYEQYF.

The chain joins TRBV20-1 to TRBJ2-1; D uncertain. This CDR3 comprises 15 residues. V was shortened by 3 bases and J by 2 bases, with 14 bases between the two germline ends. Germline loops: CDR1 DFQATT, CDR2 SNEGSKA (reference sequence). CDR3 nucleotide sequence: TGCAGTGCTAGCCGTTCGGCCGGGCCCTACAATGAGCAGTTCTTC. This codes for CSASRSAGPYNEQFF.

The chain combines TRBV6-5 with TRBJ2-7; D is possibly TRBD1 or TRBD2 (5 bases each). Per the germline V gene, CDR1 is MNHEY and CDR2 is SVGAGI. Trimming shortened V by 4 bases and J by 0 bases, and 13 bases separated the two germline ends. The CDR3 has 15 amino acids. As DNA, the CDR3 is TGTGCCAGCAGTTGCTCGCCAGGGAGCTCCTACGAGCAGTACTTC. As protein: CASSCSPGSSYEQYF.

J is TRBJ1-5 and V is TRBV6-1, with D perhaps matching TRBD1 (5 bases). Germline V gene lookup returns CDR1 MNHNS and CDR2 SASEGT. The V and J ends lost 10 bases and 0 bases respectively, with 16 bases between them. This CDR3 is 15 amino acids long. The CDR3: CATGQGRYSNQPQHF. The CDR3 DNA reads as TGTGCCACGGGGCAGGGACGGTATAGCAATCAGCCCCAGCATTTT.

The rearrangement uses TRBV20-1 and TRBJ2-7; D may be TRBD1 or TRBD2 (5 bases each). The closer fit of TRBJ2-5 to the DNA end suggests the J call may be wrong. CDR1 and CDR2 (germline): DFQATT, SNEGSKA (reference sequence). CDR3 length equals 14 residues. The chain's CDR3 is CSARGMGVGETQYF. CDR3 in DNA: TGCAGTGCTAGAGGAATGGGGGTCGGCGAGACCCAGTACTTC.

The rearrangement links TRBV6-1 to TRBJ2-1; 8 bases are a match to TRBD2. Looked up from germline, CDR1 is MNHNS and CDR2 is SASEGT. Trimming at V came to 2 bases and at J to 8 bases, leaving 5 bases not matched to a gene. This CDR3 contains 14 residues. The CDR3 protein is CASSESRTSYEQFF. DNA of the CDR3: TGTGCCAGCAGTGAAAGTCGGACTAGCTATGAGCAGTTCTTC.

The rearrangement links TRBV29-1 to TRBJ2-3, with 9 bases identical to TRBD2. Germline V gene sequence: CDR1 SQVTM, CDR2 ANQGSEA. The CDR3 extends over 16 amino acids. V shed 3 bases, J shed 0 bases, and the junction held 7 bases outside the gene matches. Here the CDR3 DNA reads TGCAGCGTTGAGCTAGCGGGACAGATTAGCACAGATACGCAGTATTTT. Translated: CSVELAGQISTDTQYF.

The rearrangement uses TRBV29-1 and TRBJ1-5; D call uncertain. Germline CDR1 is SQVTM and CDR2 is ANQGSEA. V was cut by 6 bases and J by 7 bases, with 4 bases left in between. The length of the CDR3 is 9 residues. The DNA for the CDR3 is TGCAGCGTAGAGCAGCCCCAGCATTTT. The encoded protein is CSVEQPQHF.

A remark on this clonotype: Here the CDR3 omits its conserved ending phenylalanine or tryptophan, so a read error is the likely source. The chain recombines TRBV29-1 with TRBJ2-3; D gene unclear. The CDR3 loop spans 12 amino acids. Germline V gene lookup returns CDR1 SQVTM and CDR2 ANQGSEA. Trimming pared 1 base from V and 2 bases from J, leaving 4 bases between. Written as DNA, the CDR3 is TGCAGCGTTGAAGGGCACACAGATACGCAGTATCTT. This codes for CSVEGHTDTQYL.

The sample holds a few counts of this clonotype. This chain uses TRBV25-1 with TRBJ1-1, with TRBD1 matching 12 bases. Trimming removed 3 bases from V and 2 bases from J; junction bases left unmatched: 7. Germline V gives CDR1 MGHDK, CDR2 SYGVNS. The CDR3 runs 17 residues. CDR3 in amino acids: CASSEGGQGARNTEAFF. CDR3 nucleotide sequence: TGTGCCAGCAGTGAGGGGGGACAGGGGGCGAGAAACACTGAAGCTTTCTTT. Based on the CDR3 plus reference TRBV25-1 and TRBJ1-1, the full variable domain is EADIYQTPRYLVIGTGKKITLECSQTMGHDKMYWYQQDPGMELHLIHYSYGVNSTEKGDLSSESTVSRIRTEHFPLTLESARPSHTSQYLCASSEGGQGARNTEAFFGQGTRLTVV.

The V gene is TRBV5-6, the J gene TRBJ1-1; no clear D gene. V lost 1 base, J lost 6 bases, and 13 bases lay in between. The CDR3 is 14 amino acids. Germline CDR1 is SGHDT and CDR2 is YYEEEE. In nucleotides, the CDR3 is TGTGCCAGCAGCTTGATCCGGGGAACCCCTGAAGCTTTCTTT. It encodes CASSLIRGTPEAFF.

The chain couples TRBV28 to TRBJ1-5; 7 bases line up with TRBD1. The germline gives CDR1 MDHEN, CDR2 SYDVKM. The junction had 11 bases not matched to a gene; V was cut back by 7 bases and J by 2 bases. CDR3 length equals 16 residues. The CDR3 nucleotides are TGTGCCAGCAAACTCTGGGGGCAGGGGGGCAATCAGCCCCAGCATTTT. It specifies CASKLWGQGGNQPQHF.